The clone carrying this T cell receptor (beta chain) came up many times. The antigen is not known. The data stem from a study of CD8 T cells in ankylosing spondylitis. Study-wide points: Significantly higher representation of disease-linked clones was reported for matched ankylosing spondylitis synovial fluid. CD8+ by phenotype, disease-linked clones were relatively rare in peripheral blood.

Libraries for TCR beta were made by quantitative 5'-RACE with molecular barcodes. In TCRdb, the 5' RACE reads were re-called with MiXCR into one record per CDR3 protein. The data contain fewer than 250,000 distinct CDR3 sequences, about 10% of them singletons. The CDR3 sequence is 13 residues long. From germline, CDR1 is DFQATT and CDR2 SNEGSKA (reference sequence). Trimming stripped 6 bases from V and 9 bases from J, with 19 bases between. The TCR originated in a male donor with ankylosing spondylitis or in good health (not recorded which). The V call is TRBV20-1, the J call TRBJ2-3; possible D gene TRBD1, 5 bases. The material sequenced was blood, either unsorted or a sorted T cell fraction (not recorded which). The CDR3 nucleotides read TGCAGTGCCTCCGTAGGGGATCGGGTCACGCAGTATTTT. Protein: CSASVGDRVTQYF.